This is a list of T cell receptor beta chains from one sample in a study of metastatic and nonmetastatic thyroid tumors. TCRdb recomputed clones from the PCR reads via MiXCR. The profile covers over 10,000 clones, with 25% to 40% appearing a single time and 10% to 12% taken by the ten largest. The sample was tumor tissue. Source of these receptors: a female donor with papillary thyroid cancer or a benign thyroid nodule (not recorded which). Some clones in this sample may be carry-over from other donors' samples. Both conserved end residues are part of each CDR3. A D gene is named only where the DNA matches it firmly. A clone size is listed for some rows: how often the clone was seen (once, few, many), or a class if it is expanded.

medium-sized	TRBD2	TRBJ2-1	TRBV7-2	TGTGCCAGCAGCTTCGCCTCTAGCGGGAGAGACAATGAGCAGTTCTTC	CASSFASSGRDNEQFF
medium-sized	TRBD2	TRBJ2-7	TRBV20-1	TGCAGTGCTAGAGATAGGTCTGGGATTCGGGGGGTCTACGAGCAGTACTTC	CSARDRSGIRGVYEQYF
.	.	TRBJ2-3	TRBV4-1	TGCGCCAGCAGCCAAGTCTCGTCTGGGGATACGCAGTATTTT	CASSQVSSGDTQYF
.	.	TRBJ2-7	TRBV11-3	TGTGCCAGCAGGTCCTGGACAGCTTCCGATCAGTACTTC	CASRSWTASDQYF
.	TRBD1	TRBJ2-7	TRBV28	TGTGCCAGCAGGGCAGGGGGTTCCTACGAGCAGTACTTC	CASRAGGSYEQYF
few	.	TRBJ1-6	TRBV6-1	TGTGCCAGCATTGGGGCAGCATGGCTGAATTCACCCCTCCACTTT	CASIGAAWLNSPLHF
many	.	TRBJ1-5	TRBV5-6	TGTGCCAGCAGGGGGCGACAGCCCCAGCATTTT	CASRGRQPQHF
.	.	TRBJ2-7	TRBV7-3	TGTGCCAGCCGTCCCGAGGGAGACTACGAGCAGTACTTC	CASRPEGDYEQYF
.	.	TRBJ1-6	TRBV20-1	TGCAGTGCTACCTTACTGGATTCACCCCTCCACTTT	CSATLLDSPLHF
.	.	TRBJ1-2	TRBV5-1	TGCGCCAGTAGCTTGGATGGGGACTATGGCTACACCTTC	CASSLDGDYGYTF
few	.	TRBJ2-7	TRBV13	TGTGCCAGCAGCTTAGGCTTTGCGACTACGACCTACGAGCAGTACTTC	CASSLGFATTTYEQYF
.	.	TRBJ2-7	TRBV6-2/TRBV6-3	TGTGCCAGCAATACACTCGGGACAAACTACGAGCAGTACTTC	CASNTLGTNYEQYF
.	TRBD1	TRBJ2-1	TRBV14	TGTGCCAGCAGGGGGACAGGGTTCTACAATGAGCAGTTCTTC	CASRGTGFYNEQFF
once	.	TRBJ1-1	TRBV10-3	TGTGCCATCCTTGAGGGCACTGAAGCTTTCTTT	CAILEGTEAFF
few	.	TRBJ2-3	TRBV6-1	TGTGCCAGCAGTCTGGACAGACCGTATACGCAGTATTTT	CASSLDRPYTQYF
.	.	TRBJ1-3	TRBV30	TGTGCCTGGAGTGGGACAGCGACTGGAAACACCATATATTTT	CAWSGTATGNTIYF
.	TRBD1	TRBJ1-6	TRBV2	TGTGCCAGCAGGTGGACAGGGCAACTTAATTCACCCCTCCACTTT	CASRWTGQLNSPLHF
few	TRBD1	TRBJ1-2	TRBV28	TGTGCCAGCAGCTCCGGGACAGGGGTTACCAACTATGGCTACACCTTC	CASSSGTGVTNYGYTF
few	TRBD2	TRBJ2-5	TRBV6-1	TGTGCCAGCAGTCTTTTATCGGGGGGGCGCCGCACCCAGTACTTC	CASSLLSGGRRTQYF
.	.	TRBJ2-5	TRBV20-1	TGCAGTGCTAGAGATTCCCAAACGTGGGAGACCCAGTACTTC	CSARDSQTWETQYF
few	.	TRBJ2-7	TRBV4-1	TGCGCCAGCAGCCAAGATCGGTACGGGTTGCAGTACTTC	CASSQDRYGLQYF
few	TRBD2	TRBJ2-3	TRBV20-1	TGCAGTGCAAAGGCTAGCGGGAGGGTTACGCAGTATTTT	CSAKASGRVTQYF
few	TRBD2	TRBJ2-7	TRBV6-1	TGTGCCATCGGAAGCGGGACTTACCTCTACGAGCAGTACTTC	CAIGSGTYLYEQYF
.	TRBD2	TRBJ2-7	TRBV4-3	TGCGCCAGCAGCCAAACAACTAGCGGGGGGGACTCCTACGAGCAGTACTTC	CASSQTTSGGDSYEQYF
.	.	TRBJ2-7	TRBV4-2	TGTGCCAGCAGCCAAGATCGGGGATTGGGCGAGCAGTACTTC	CASSQDRGLGEQYF
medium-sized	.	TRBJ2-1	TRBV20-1	TGCAGTGCTAGATGGACTTCCAATGAGCAGTTCTTC	CSARWTSNEQFF
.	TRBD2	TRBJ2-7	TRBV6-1	TGTGCCAGCAGCCACGACGGGAGGCCCGTCGAGCAGTACTTC	CASSHDGRPVEQYF
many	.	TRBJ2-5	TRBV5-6	TGTGCCAGCAGCGCACCCGACGGTCCCCAAGAGACCCAGTACTTC	CASSAPDGPQETQYF
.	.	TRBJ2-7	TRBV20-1	TGCAGTGCTAGAGCGATAGTGGGTTACGAGCAGTACTTC	CSARAIVGYEQYF